Listed below are T cell receptor beta chains from one sample, sequenced in a study of Graves' ophthalmopathy and Graves' hyperthyroidism. TCRdb itself ran the multiplex PCR reads through MiXCR, one entry per CDR3 protein. The sample has fewer than 650,000 distinct CDR3 sequences, roughly 20% seen once. What was sequenced was peripheral blood. Every receptor here comes from a woman younger than 35 with stable Graves' hyperthyroidism. Some clones in this sample may be carry-over from other donors' samples. CDR3s include the opening cysteine and the closing phenylalanine or tryptophan. The order of the fields is CDR3 protein, CDR3 DNA, V gene, D gene, clone size, J gene. The D gene is left open where the match is weak. The size of a clone is reported for some rows only, either as once, few or many, or as a class for expanded clones.

CASSFQGQGRTDTQYF	TGCGCCAGCAGCTTCCAAGGACAGGGGCGCACAGATACGCAGTATTTT	TRBV5-1	TRBD1	NA	TRBJ2-3
CASSPVQEQYF	TGTGCCAGCAGCCCGGTACAGGAGCAGTACTTC	TRBV7-9	NA	NA	TRBJ2-7
CASTPAGGKGNQPQHF	TGTGCCAGCACCCCCGCGGGCGGGAAGGGCAATCAGCCCCAGCATTTT	TRBV28	NA	many	TRBJ1-5
CASSYLPSIAGTGGRDEQYF	TGTGCCAGCAGTTATTTGCCCTCAATCGCCGGGACAGGGGGCCGTGACGAGCAGTACTTC	TRBV6-2/TRBV6-3	TRBD1	many	TRBJ2-7
CASSRSGSSQPQHF	TGTGCCAGCAGTCGATCAGGGAGCAGTCAGCCCCAGCATTTT	TRBV12-3/TRBV12-4	NA	many	TRBJ1-5
CASSLGYRGKFPEAFF	TGTGCCAGCAGTCTCGGGTACAGGGGAAAATTTCCTGAAGCTTTCTTT	TRBV12-3/TRBV12-4	TRBD1	few	TRBJ1-1
CASSLDPGTFSPLHF	TGTGCCAGCAGCTTAGACCCCGGGACTTTCTCACCCCTCCACTTT	TRBV7-2	NA	few	TRBJ1-6
CASRALYGANVLTF	TGTGCCAGCAGAGCTCTGTATGGGGCCAACGTCCTGACTTTC	TRBV12-3/TRBV12-4	NA	once	TRBJ2-6
CASSPSDRNIQYF	TGCGCCAGCAGTCCCTCTGATAGAAACATTCAGTACTTC	TRBV5-1	NA	many	TRBJ2-4
CSAREATTEAFF	TGCAGTGCTAGGGAGGCGACCACTGAAGCTTTCTTT	TRBV20-1	NA	many	TRBJ1-1
CASGQGFYGYTF	TGTGCTAGTGGACAGGGGTTCTATGGCTACACCTTC	TRBV12-5	TRBD1	NA	TRBJ1-2
CASSLSGGVQETQYF	TGTGCCAGCAGTTTAAGCGGGGGGGTCCAAGAGACCCAGTACTTC	TRBV12-3/TRBV12-4	TRBD2	few	TRBJ2-5
CASSYDPTGLSNSPLHF	TGTGCCAGCAGTTACGATCCCACAGGGCTCTCTAATTCACCCCTCCACTTT	TRBV6-5	NA	many	TRBJ1-6
CASSSRGLAKIQETQYF	TGTGCCAGCAGCTCCAGGGGACTAGCGAAGATCCAAGAGACCCAGTACTTC	TRBV6-1	TRBD2	many	TRBJ2-5
CASSVHRSAYEQYF	TGTGCCAGCAGTGTCCATCGGTCGGCCTACGAGCAGTACTTC	TRBV12-3/TRBV12-4	NA	NA	TRBJ2-7
CASSLEVWGTEAFF	TGTGCCAGCAGTTTAGAGGTCTGGGGCACTGAAGCTTTCTTT	TRBV12-3/TRBV12-4	NA	few	TRBJ1-1
CASKARGGGIQYF	TGTGCCAGCAAGGCAAGGGGAGGGGGCATTCAGTACTTC	TRBV11-2	NA	few	TRBJ2-4
CASSAQTGGNQPQHF	TGTGCCAGCAGCGCCCAGACAGGGGGCAATCAGCCCCAGCATTTT	TRBV7-2	TRBD1	NA	TRBJ1-5
CSARDPRVRETQYF	TGCAGTGCTAGAGACCCCCGGGTGAGAGAGACCCAGTACTTC	TRBV20-1	NA	many	TRBJ2-5
CSVEDNAGTRADEQYF	TGCAGCGTTGAAGACAACGCCGGGACACGGGCGGACGAGCAGTACTTC	TRBV29-1	NA	many	TRBJ2-7
CASSLGGPRAEQYF	TGTGCCAGCAGCCTCGGTGGACCTCGGGCCGAGCAGTACTTC	TRBV12-3/TRBV12-4	NA	NA	TRBJ2-7
CAISDLGGVETQYF	TGTGCCATCAGCGACCTAGGGGGGGTCGAGACCCAGTACTTC	TRBV10-3	NA	many	TRBJ2-5
CATSRDGTGRGYTF	TGTGCCACCAGCAGAGATGGGACAGGGCGTGGCTACACCTTC	TRBV15	TRBD1	many	TRBJ1-2
CASTRSGGETQYF	TGTGCCAGCACCCGGTCGGGGGGGGAGACCCAGTACTTC	TRBV5-5	TRBD2	many	TRBJ2-5
CASSLSGDPYEQYF	TGTGCCAGCAGTTTATCAGGGGATCCCTACGAGCAGTACTTC	TRBV27	NA	NA	TRBJ2-7
CASSGVLFAGLQETQYF	TGTGCCAGCAGTGGGGTGTTGTTTGCCGGTCTCCAAGAGACCCAGTACTTC	TRBV12-3/TRBV12-4	NA	many	TRBJ2-5
CASSKTTYYEQYF	TGTGCCAGCAGCAAGACTACCTACTACGAGCAGTACTTC	TRBV14	NA	NA	TRBJ2-7
CASSIAGADTGELFF	TGTGCCAGTAGTATTGCCGGGGCGGACACCGGGGAGCTGTTTTTT	TRBV19	NA	many	TRBJ2-2
CASSHQAGAHQPQHF	TGTGCCAGCAGCCACCAAGCAGGGGCCCATCAGCCCCAGCATTTT	TRBV3-1	NA	few	TRBJ1-5
CASSGTGSSPLHF	TGTGCCAGCAGCGGTACAGGGAGTTCACCCCTCCACTTT	TRBV2	NA	many	TRBJ1-6
CATSRGEAGYTF	TGTGCCACCAGCAGAGGAGAGGCCGGCTACACCTTC	TRBV15	NA	many	TRBJ1-2
CSGIAGVGNEQYF	TGCAGCGGTATAGCGGGAGTCGGTAACGAGCAGTACTTC	TRBV29-1	TRBD2	NA	TRBJ2-7
CSATASGRRETQYF	TGCAGTGCTACGGCTAGCGGGCGTAGAGAGACCCAGTACTTC	TRBV20-1	TRBD2	NA	TRBJ2-5
CAIIRDNYGYTF	TGCGCCATTATAAGGGATAACTATGGCTACACCTTC	TRBV6-1	NA	few	TRBJ1-2
CASSPTAGGNSPLHF	TGTGCCAGCAGCCCAACAGCAGGGGGGAATTCACCCCTCCACTTT	TRBV5-6	TRBD1	many	TRBJ1-6
CASYGTNNSPLHF	TGTGCCAGTTACGGGACTAATAATTCACCCCTCCACTTT	TRBV28	NA	once	TRBJ1-6
CASSLAGQRFTEAFF	TGTGCCAGCAGCTTGGCGGGACAGCGTTTCACTGAAGCTTTCTTT	TRBV11-1	TRBD1	few	TRBJ1-1
CASSFPDAGYTF	TGTGCCAGCAGTTTTCCCGACGCGGGCTACACCTTC	TRBV28	NA	many	TRBJ1-2
CAISGLLSVGGADGYTF	TGTGCCATCAGTGGGCTGTTGAGTGTTGGGGGGGCCGACGGCTACACCTTC	TRBV10-3	NA	many	TRBJ1-2
CASSYDRGSQPQHF	TGTGCCAGCAGTTACGACAGGGGCAGCCAGCCCCAGCATTTT	TRBV6-5	TRBD1	many	TRBJ1-5